The rows below give T cell receptor beta chains drawn from one sample of a study of blood T cell repertoires in COVID-19. Profiled with immunoSEQ multiplex PCR; TCRdb holds only in-frame clones, not every one. The sample records about 220,000 clones, 70% to 85% being singletons. Material: PBMCs or T cells enriched from blood (not recorded which). These receptors all come from a man aged 35-49 years who had recovered from COVID-19. CDR3s include the opening cysteine and the closing phenylalanine or tryptophan. Fields, in order: V gene, J gene, CDR3 protein.

TRBV28	TRBJ2-3	CASSLRRRSTDTQYF
TRBV16	TRBJ1-5	CASSQLNAGQPQHF
TRBV6-5	TRBJ1-5	CASSPGGNQPQHF
TRBV5-6	TRBJ2-7	CASSSGLAGSSYEQYF
TRBV6-5	TRBJ2-7	CASSFSQGAYEQYF
TRBV18	TRBJ1-6	CASSQNAVTNNSPLHF
TRBV19	TRBJ1-1	CASSRVNRGLKNTEAFF
TRBV15	TRBJ1-1	CATSRGSGTGNTEAFF
TRBV2	TRBJ2-7	CASKIAGGPLGQYF
TRBV19	TRBJ2-2	CASNGRGPNTGELFF
TRBV2	TRBJ2-1	CASSLGTSGSNEQFF
TRBV28	TRBJ2-7	CASRMTEDYYEQYF
TRBV5-1	TRBJ1-1	CASSLGVQARAEAFF